These 13 T cell receptor beta chains came from one sample sequenced in a study of blood T cell repertoires in COVID-19. Using immunoSEQ multiplex PCR, the repertoire was profiled, and TCRdb retains in-frame clones only, with some absent. This table has fewer than 150,000 clones, approximately 89% appearing once. The sequenced sample was peripheral blood. The receptors stem from a woman aged 55-69 years with acute or convalescent COVID-19.

The J gene is TRBJ2-1, the V gene TRBV6-6; D unresolved. V lost 6 bases and J 12 bases, leaving 18 bases between the germline ends. CDR1 and CDR2 (germline): MNHNY, SVGAGI (reference sequence). The length of the CDR3 is 13 residues. The CDR3 here is CASRRVYSDPQFF. CDR3 bases: TGTGCCAGCAGACGGGTCTACTCAGATCCGCAGTTCTTC.

This chain uses TRBV3-1 (or the pseudogene TRBV3-2) with TRBJ1-3; D is unclear. Germline V gene sequence: CDR1 LGHDT, CDR2 YNNKEL (reference sequence). The CDR3 length is 14 residues. Deletions cut 0 bases from V and 3 bases from J, with 6 bases between. The CDR3 DNA follows: TGTGCCAGCAGCCAAGAGGGCAGTGGAAACACCATATATTTT. Its protein is CASSQEGSGNTIYF.

This chain joins TRBV11-3 and TRBJ2-7; the D is unclear. The V gene lost 5 bases and the J gene lost 5 bases, with 10 bases spanning the gap. CDR1 and CDR2 (germline): SGHNT, YENEEA. This CDR3 is built from 12 residues. In DNA form, the CDR3 reads TGTGCCAGCAGCAATACTATAAACGAGCAGTACTTC. Amino acid sequence: CASSNTINEQYF.

The chain joins TRBV7-8 to TRBJ1-1; 7 positions agree with TRBD1. The CDR3 spans 13 residues. CDR1 and CDR2 (germline): SGHVS, FQNEAQ. After removal of 8 bases from V and 2 bases from J, the junction contained 5 bases not matched to a gene. CDR3 sequence reads: CASLGQLNTEAFF. The CDR3 coding sequence is TGTGCCAGCCTGGGACAGCTAAACACTGAAGCTTTCTTT.

The chain joins TRBV3-1 (or the pseudogene TRBV3-2) to TRBJ2-5; D is perhaps TRBD2 (6 bases). V was cut by 5 bases and J by 2 bases, with 12 bases left in between. CDR1 and CDR2 (germline): LGHDT, YNNKEL (reference sequence). This CDR3 spans 14 amino acids. The CDR3 coding sequence is TGTGCCAGCAGCGCCCCCGGGAGACAAGAGACCCAGTACTTC. Protein: CASSAPGRQETQYF.

V and J are TRBV5-1 and TRBJ2-3; D might be TRBD2 (6 bases). Per the germline V gene, CDR1 is SGHRS and CDR2 is YFSETQ. The V end lost 4 bases, the J end lost 4 bases, and 16 bases lay between the germline ends. The CDR3 extends over 15 amino acids. The chain's CDR3 is CASSPRRAEADTQYF. The CDR3, as DNA: TGCGCCAGCAGCCCCCGGAGGGCCGAGGCAGATACGCAGTATTTT.

This chain joins TRBV10-1 and TRBJ2-5; 9 positions agree with TRBD2. CDR3 length: 14 amino acids. J was trimmed by 5 bases and V by 10 bases; bases with no gene match: 11. The germline gives CDR1 WNHNN, CDR2 SYGVQD (reference sequence). The CDR3 DNA reads TGCGCCACTCTTTCGACTAGCGGACGGGAGACCCAGTACTTC. The encoded protein is CATLSTSGRETQYF.

This chain uses TRBV9 with TRBJ2-1, with TRBD2 matching over 12 bases. The V gene end was trimmed by 4 bases and the J gene end by 7 bases; junction bases not matched to a gene: 21. Germline CDR1 SGDLS, CDR2 YYNGEE. The CDR3 is 20 amino acids. CDR3 residues: CASSSSPWTGLAGPKNEQFF. The CDR3 bases are TGTGCCAGCAGCTCTAGTCCTTGGACAGGACTAGCGGGGCCTAAGAATGAGCAGTTCTTC.

The chain has TRBV4-1 and TRBJ2-7; tentatively, D is TRBD2 (6 bases). V was trimmed by 1 base and J by 3 bases, leaving 13 bases between them. Germline loops: CDR1 MGHRA, CDR2 YSYEKL. The CDR3 totals 15 residues. CDR3 sequence: CASSQGLDYRYEQYF. The CDR3 DNA reads as TGCGCCAGCAGCCAAGGACTAGATTATCGCTACGAGCAGTACTTC.

The V call is TRBV11-2, the J call TRBJ2-1, with 8 bases identical to TRBD2. Germline CDR1 and CDR2: SGHAT and FQNNGV. Trimming at V came to 4 bases and at J to 0 bases, leaving 8 bases not matched to a gene. This CDR3 is 17 amino acids long. The CDR3 sequence: CASSSSLAGSSYNEQFF. The CDR3 DNA is TGTGCCAGCAGCTCATCTTTAGCGGGAAGCTCCTACAATGAGCAGTTCTTC. Based on the CDR3 plus reference TRBV11-2 and TRBJ2-1, the full variable domain is EAGVAQSPRYKIIEKRQSVAFWCNPISGHATLYWYQQILGQGPKLLIQFQNNGVVDDSQLPKDRFSAERLKGVDSTLKIQPAKLEDSAVYLCASSSSLAGSSYNEQFFGPGTRLTVL.

V is TRBV29-1 and J is TRBJ2-1; 8 positions agree with TRBD2. This CDR3 is built from 13 residues. Germline values: CDR1 SQVTM, CDR2 ANQGSEA. Unmatched junction bases numbered 7, after V lost 4 bases and J lost 8 bases. DNA for the CDR3: TGCAGCGTTGTCGGTAGCGGGAACCATGAGCAGTTCTTC. Its protein is CSVVGSGNHEQFF.

J is TRBJ2-2 and V is TRBV28; 7 bases line up with TRBD2. V lost 4 bases, J lost 3 bases, and 2 bases stayed unmatched. Germline CDR1 and CDR2: MDHEN and SYDVKM. This CDR3 contains 14 residues. The CDR3, as DNA: TGTGCCAGCAGTTCGCGGGAGCACACCGGGGAGCTGTTTTTT. This gives the protein CASSSREHTGELFF.

This chain joins TRBV4-1 and TRBJ2-1; the match to TRBD2 covers 9 bases. The CDR3 contains 17 residues. Germline CDR1 MGHRA, CDR2 YSYEKL. J was trimmed by 4 bases and V by 1 base; bases with no gene match: 8. CDR3 region: CASSQVWSSGSYNEQFF. The CDR3 coding sequence is TGCGCCAGCAGCCAAGTTTGGAGTAGCGGGAGTTACAATGAGCAGTTCTTC.